The clone carrying this T cell receptor beta chain was found a few times. As it was prepared, the TCRbeta library received unique molecular identifiers. TCRdb re-analysed the PCR reads in MiXCR, keeping a single row per CDR3 protein. The sample shows about 830,000 distinct CDR3 sequences, approximately 15% of them seen only once. These data come from a study of T-cell reconstitution after alpha-beta-depleted transplantation in children. V lost 3 bases and J 4 bases, leaving 10 bases between the germline ends. The CDR3 spans 13 residues. CDR1 and CDR2 (germline): SQVTM, ANQGSEA. Sample: PBMCs, mostly from graft donor cells, taken 360 days after TCRalphabeta/CD19-depleted stem cell transplant. This sequence was found in a male patient under 18 who had a stem cell transplant for acute lymphoblastic leukemia, so the T cells may come from the graft donor. The rearrangement links TRBV29-1 to TRBJ2-4, with D perhaps given as TRBD1 or TRBD2 (5 bases each). The CDR3 region is CSVEWGKKNIQYF. The CDR3 coding sequence is TGCAGCGTTGAGTGGGGGAAGAAAAACATTCAGTACTTC. The variable domain in full, with the rest retrieved from reference TRBV29-1 and TRBJ2-4, is SAVISQKPSRDICQRGTSLTIQCQVDSQVTMMFWYRQQPGQSLTLIATANQGSEATYESGFVIDKFPISRPNLTFSTLTVSNMSPEDSSIYLCSVEWGKKNIQYFGAGTRLSVL.